The clone carrying this TCR beta chain occurred once. Its antigen remains unidentified. The junction and the germline gene differ at one end; a read error may be behind it. These data originate in a study of cytomegalovirus exposure and HLA in healthy donors. Study-level findings and limits: Most TCR sequences were rare, but some public TCRs occurred in many donors.

The repertoire was sequenced with immunoSEQ multiplex PCR; TCRdb's copy has only in-frame clones and lacks some. The sample holds some 140,000 clones, less than 90% seen once. This clonotype was obtained from a man aged 18 to 35 in good health and CMV-seropositive. Sequencing was done on a sample of PBMCs.

The CDR3 sequence: CASSSNNEQFF. The CDR3 DNA reads as TGTGCCAGCAGCTCCAACAATGAGCAGTTCTTC. This chain uses TRBV5-4 with TRBJ2-1; no reliable D call. CDR1 is SGHNT and CDR2 is YYREEE in the germline V gene (reference sequence). This CDR3 is built from 11 residues.